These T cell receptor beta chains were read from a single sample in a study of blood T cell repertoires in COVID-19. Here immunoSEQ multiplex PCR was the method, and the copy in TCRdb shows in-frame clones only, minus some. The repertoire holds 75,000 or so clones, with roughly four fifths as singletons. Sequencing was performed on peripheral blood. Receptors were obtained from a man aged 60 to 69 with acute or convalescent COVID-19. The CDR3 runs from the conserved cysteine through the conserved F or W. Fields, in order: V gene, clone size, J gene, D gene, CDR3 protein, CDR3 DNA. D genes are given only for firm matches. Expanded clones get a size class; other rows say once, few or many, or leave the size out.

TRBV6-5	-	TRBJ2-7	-	CASNRHSSYEQYF	TGTGCCAGCAACCGACATAGCTCCTACGAGCAGTACTTC
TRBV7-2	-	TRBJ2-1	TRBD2	CASTSGGHEQFF	TGTGCCAGCACTAGCGGGGGCCATGAGCAGTTCTTC
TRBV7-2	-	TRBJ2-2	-	CASSFFPGVNTGELFF	TGTGCCAGCAGCTTTTTCCCGGGGGTCAACACCGGGGAGCTGTTTTTT
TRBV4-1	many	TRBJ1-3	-	CASSQQGLGNTIYF	TGCGCCAGCAGCCAACAGGGGCTGGGAAACACCATATATTTT
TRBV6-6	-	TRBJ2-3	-	CASSYSGGTDTQYF	TGTGCCAGCAGTTACTCGGGGGGAACAGATACGCAGTATTTT
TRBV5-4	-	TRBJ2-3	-	CASSSGIRTSTDTQYF	TGTGCCAGCAGCTCCGGGATTCGAACTAGCACAGATACGCAGTATTTT
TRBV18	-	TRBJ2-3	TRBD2	CASSPSAGGVSDTQYF	TGTGCCAGCTCCCCCTCAGCGGGGGGCGTATCGGATACGCAGTATTTT
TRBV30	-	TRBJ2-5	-	CAWSESRETQYF	TGTGCCTGGAGTGAATCGAGGGAGACCCAGTACTTC
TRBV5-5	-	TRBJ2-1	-	CASSGGQSYNEQFF	TGTGCCAGCAGCGGCGGACAGTCCTACAATGAGCAGTTCTTC
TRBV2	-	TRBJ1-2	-	CASSEQGSPNYGYTF	TGTGCCAGCAGTGAACAGGGCAGCCCTAACTATGGCTACACCTTC
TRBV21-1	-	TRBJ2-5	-	CASSRSGQETQYF	TGTGCCAGCAGCAGATCCGGCCAAGAGACCCAGTACTTC
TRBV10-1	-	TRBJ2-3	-	CASSEEPLTNTQYF	TGCGCCAGCAGTGAGGAGCCCCTAACGAATACGCAGTATTTT
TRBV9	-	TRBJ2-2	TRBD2	CASSAGGLAGVAGELFF	TGTGCCAGCAGCGCCGGGGGGCTAGCGGGAGTGGCCGGGGAGCTGTTTTTT
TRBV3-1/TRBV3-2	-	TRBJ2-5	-	CASSRRGQETQYF	TGTGCCAGCAGCCGACGGGGACAAGAGACCCAGTACTTC
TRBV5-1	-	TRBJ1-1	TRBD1	CASSLDGQGSTEAFF	TGCGCCAGCAGCTTGGATGGACAGGGGTCCACTGAAGCTTTCTTT
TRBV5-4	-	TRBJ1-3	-	CASSSTSSGNTIYF	TGTGCCAGCAGCTCAACCAGCTCTGGAAACACCATATATTTT
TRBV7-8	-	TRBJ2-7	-	CASSSRGNGAYEQYF	TGTGCCAGCAGTTCAAGGGGGAACGGTGCCTACGAGCAGTACTTC
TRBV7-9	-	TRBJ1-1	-	CASSGAGAFF	TGTGCCAGCAGCGGAGCCGGAGCTTTCTTT
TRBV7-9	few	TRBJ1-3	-	CAGGGALGGNTIYF	TGTGCCGGAGGGGGGGCCCTAGGAGGAAACACCATATATTTT
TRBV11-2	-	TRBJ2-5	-	CASSPFLAGIQETQYF	TGTGCCAGCAGCCCTTTCCTCGCGGGGATCCAAGAGACCCAGTACTTC
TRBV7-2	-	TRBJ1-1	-	CASSTLPTAGLNTEAFF	TGTGCCAGCAGCACCCTTCCCACGGCAGGGTTGAACACTGAAGCTTTCTTT
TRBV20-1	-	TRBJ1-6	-	CSALLEAPYF	TGCAGTGCTTTGCTTGAAGCACCTTACTTT
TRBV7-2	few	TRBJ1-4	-	CASSLNGAQGEKLFF	TGTGCCAGCAGCTTAAATGGTGCTCAGGGGGAAAAACTGTTTTTT
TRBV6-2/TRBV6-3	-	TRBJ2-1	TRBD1	CASSDRGNEQFF	TGTGCCAGCAGTGACAGGGGAAACGAGCAGTTCTTC
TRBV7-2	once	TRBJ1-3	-	CASSLAGGASGNTIYF	TGTGCCAGCAGCTTAGCGGGGGGGGCCTCTGGAAACACCATATATTTT
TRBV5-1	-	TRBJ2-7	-	CASSSSLTLPSNEQYF	TGCGCCAGCAGCTCCTCCCTGACACTCCCGTCCAACGAGCAGTACTTC
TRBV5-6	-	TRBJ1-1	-	CASSWDINTEAFF	TGTGCCAGCAGCTGGGACATAAACACTGAAGCTTTCTTT
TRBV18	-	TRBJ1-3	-	CASSPFDGSSGNTIYF	TGTGCCAGCTCACCCTTTGATGGGAGCTCTGGAAACACCATATATTTT
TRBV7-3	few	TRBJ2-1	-	CASSPGVLTGNEQFF	TGTGCCAGCAGCCCGGGGGTCTTGACGGGGAATGAGCAGTTCTTC
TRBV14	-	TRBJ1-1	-	CASSQTREAFF	TGTGCCAGCAGCCAGACACGTGAAGCTTTCTTT